Sequencing of this T cell receptor (beta chain) was carried out in a study of identical twins. Points from the study as a whole: With abundant cord blood beta clonotypes, insertions were fewer; memory repertoires showed no such pattern. Twins shared out-of-frame alpha sequences with excess low generation probability. Among monozygotic twins, out-of-frame TCR alpha sharing exceeded what models predicted.

TCRdb processed the 5' RACE reads anew with MiXCR; each CDR3 protein has one entry. This table has 540,000 or so distinct CDR3 sequences, around 20% appearing once. This clonotype was counted a few times. What it binds is not known. This CDR3 is 13 amino acids long. V shed 5 bases and J 9 bases; nucleotides not matched to a gene: 7. The sample was also linked to a second study, of yellow fever vaccine responses in identical twins.

The source of this sequence is a woman between 18 and 29 years old in good health. The chain links TRBV12-3 or TRBV12-4 to TRBJ1-2; 9 bases map to TRBD1. What was sequenced was CD4+ T cells sorted from blood. The CDR3 sequence: CASSPGQGRRYTF. The CDR3 DNA reads TGTGCCAGCAGTCCTGGACAGGGGCGGCGCTACACCTTC.